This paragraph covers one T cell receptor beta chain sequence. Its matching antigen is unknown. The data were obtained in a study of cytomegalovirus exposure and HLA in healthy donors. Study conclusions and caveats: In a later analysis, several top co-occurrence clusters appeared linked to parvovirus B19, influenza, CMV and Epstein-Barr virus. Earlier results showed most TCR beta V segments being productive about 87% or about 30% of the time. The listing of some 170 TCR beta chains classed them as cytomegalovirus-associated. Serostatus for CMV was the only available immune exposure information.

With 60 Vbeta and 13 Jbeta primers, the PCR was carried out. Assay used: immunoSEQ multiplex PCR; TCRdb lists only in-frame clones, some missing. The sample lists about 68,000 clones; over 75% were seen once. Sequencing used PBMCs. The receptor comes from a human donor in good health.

This chain's CDR3 is CASSLGLAGNNEQFF. The CDR3 coding sequence is TGTGCCAGCAGCTTAGGACTAGCGGGGAACAATGAGCAGTTCTTC. V gene TRBV7-8 combines with J gene TRBJ2-1, with 11 bases that match TRBD2. J was trimmed by 5 bases and V by 1 base; bases with no gene match: 1. The CDR3 runs to 15 residues. The V gene's germline CDR1 is SGHVS and CDR2 FQNEAQ.